This TCR beta chain was documented in a study of T-cell reconstitution after alpha-beta-depleted transplantation in children. The study, taken as a whole, reports: After transplant, high TCRbeta diversity at day 60 in some patients arose from surviving recipient T cells and thymic progenitors. Reportedly, roughly two months post-transplant, alpha-beta T cells arose from several hundred expanded graft clones.

The table lists this clonotype with a few counts. Its antigen is as yet unknown. Trimming removed 7 bases from V and 4 bases from J, with 19 bases in between. This CDR3 region has 15 residues. The germline CDR1 and CDR2 sequences are SGHAT and FQNNGV. A library of TCRbeta sequences, prepared with unique molecular identifiers, was generated. Each CDR3 protein gets one entry after TCRdb re-called the PCR reads with MiXCR. This table has roughly 570,000 distinct CDR3 sequences, roughly a quarter appearing once. Source: PBMCs, taken before TCRalphabeta/CD19-depleted stem cell transplant. The TCR sequence derives from a boy younger than two with Wiskott-Aldrich syndrome, due to receive a stem cell transplant. This rearrangement joins TRBV11-2 to TRBJ1-2; no clear D. This chain's CDR3 is CASTRAGSRGYGYTF. CDR3 DNA sequence: TGTGCCAGCACACGAGCTGGGTCCCGGGGCTATGGCTACACCTTC.